The present entry profiles one TCR beta chain with its context. Its antigen is not identified. The sample is drawn from a study of shared clonotypes between healthy human individuals. Study conclusions and caveats: Large depth notwithstanding, sorted-subset sequencing proved incomplete by rarefaction. An expected dependence of interdonor clonotype sharing on sequencing depth was noted. Shared clonotypes: about 5.3% naive CD4, roughly 4% naive CD8, under 2.5% memory CD4, more than 0.3% memory CD8.

CDR1 and CDR2 from the germline V gene are SGHTA and FQGNSA. V was cut by 4 bases and J by 10 bases, with 19 bases left in between. There are 14 residues in the CDR3. Subsets obtained from CD4+ cells comprised CD45RA+ naive and CD45RA-negative memory cells. Assay used: immunoSEQ multiplex PCR; TCRdb lists only in-frame clones, some missing. Of some 2.4 million clones listed, approximately 93% were seen once; the top ten hold about 0.34%. The sequence was obtained from a man between 18 and 35 years old in good health. Some clones in this sample may be carry-over from other donors' samples. The J gene is TRBJ2-5, the V gene TRBV7-2; possible D gene TRBD2, 6 bases. Sequencing was carried out using naive CD4+ T cells from PBMCs. The sample's subset: CD45RA+ positively selected. CDR3 coding DNA: TGTGCCAGCAGCTCCTTGGGGCTAGCGTTACTCCAGTACTTC. Protein product: CASSSLGLALLQYF.